Listed below are T cell receptor beta chains from one sample, sequenced in a study of T cell responses to AZD1222 COVID-19 vaccine. Some clones are missing from TCRdb's copy, which holds only in-frame ones; the method was immunoSEQ multiplex PCR. In the table there are 75,000 to 100,000 clones, approximately 92% of which are singletons. Sequencing used peripheral blood, obtained on day 0 of AZD1222 vaccination. The receptor source for this set is an adult in good health. The CDR3 runs from the conserved cysteine through the conserved F or W. A D gene is named only where the DNA matches it firmly. Clone size is given for some rows only: seen once, a few or many times, or a class if the clone is expanded.

J | size | V | D | DNA | CDR3
TRBJ2-5 | . | TRBV30 | TRBD1 | TGTGCCTGGAGTGTAATTACAGGGGGCGGAGAGACCCAGTACTTC | CAWSVITGGGETQYF
TRBJ1-4 | . | TRBV2 | . | TGTGCCAGCAGCTCCTCACAGGCTAATGAAAAACTGTTTTTT | CASSSSQANEKLFF
TRBJ2-2 | . | TRBV7-2 | TRBD2 | TGTGCCAGCAGCTTTAGCGGGAGAAAGAACACCGGGGAGCTGTTTTTT | CASSFSGRKNTGELFF
TRBJ1-6 | . | TRBV30 | . | TGTGCCTGGAGCAACGGCGGTAATTCACCCCTCCACTTT | CAWSNGGNSPLHF
TRBJ2-7 | . | TRBV28 | TRBD2 | TGTGCCAGCAGCTCAGCGGGAGACCGCTACGAGCAGTACTTC | CASSSAGDRYEQYF
TRBJ2-1 | . | TRBV5-1 | . | TGCGCCAGCAGCTTGAGGCGGAGACCAGACAATGAGCAGTTCTTC | CASSLRRRPDNEQFF
TRBJ1-2 | once | TRBV5-1 | TRBD1 | TGCGCCAGCAGCTTGGAGGGACAGTACTATGGCTACACCTTC | CASSLEGQYYGYTF
TRBJ2-2 | . | TRBV7-9 | . | TGTGCCAGCAGGCAGAAAGGAGACACCGGGGAGCTGTTTTTT | CASRQKGDTGELFF
TRBJ1-5 | . | TRBV7-9 | TRBD1 | TGTGCCAGCAGCGACAGGGTGAATCAGCCCCAGCATTTT | CASSDRVNQPQHF
TRBJ1-6 | . | TRBV7-9 | . | TGTGCCAGCAGCCATAACGCAGGGGACGATAATTCACCCCTCCACTTT | CASSHNAGDDNSPLHF
TRBJ1-6 | . | TRBV28 | TRBD1 | TGTGCCAGCAGTTTAGGGGACAGCGTTTCACCCCTCCACTTT | CASSLGDSVSPLHF
TRBJ1-2 | . | TRBV5-4 | . | TGTGCCAGCAGCTACGAACCACAGGGACACTATGGCTACACCTTC | CASSYEPQGHYGYTF
TRBJ2-1 | once | TRBV27 | TRBD2 | TGTGCCAGCAGTCGGACTAGCGGGAGAGGGGTTTTCAATGAGCAGTTCTTC | CASSRTSGRGVFNEQFF
TRBJ1-5 | . | TRBV5-6 | . | TGTGCCAGCAGCTTGGCCGGTAATCAGCCCCAGCATTTT | CASSLAGNQPQHF
TRBJ1-4 | . | TRBV29-1 | . | TGCAGCGTTCAAGACCTCAATGAAAAACTGTTTTTT | CSVQDLNEKLFF